The text below deals with one T cell receptor beta chain. Some clones are missing from TCRdb's copy, which holds only in-frame ones; the method was immunoSEQ multiplex PCR. The table includes some 6,000 clones, 87% detected once. These data originate in a study of sequential checkpoint blockade in melanoma. At the level of the study: Arm A got nivolumab then ipilimumab; arm B the reverse, 1:1. After both sequences, patients received maintenance nivolumab.

This sample's treatment: randomized to nivolumab then ipilimumab (arm A) or the reverse (arm B). No patient had prior DNA-damaging chemotherapy. PBMC sorting kept live CD3+CD8+ cells without CD19 or CD56. CDR3 length: 17 residues. From germline, CDR1 is SGHVS and CDR2 FNYEAQ. Trimming pared 0 bases from V and 3 bases from J, leaving 14 bases between. The J gene is TRBJ1-4, the V gene TRBV7-6; D is uncertain. This TCR derives from a human donor with melanoma. Sequenced here: CD8+ T cells sorted from blood (inferred from file names), sampled from a patient given nivolumab and ipilimumab in sequence. The CDR3 DNA reads as TGTGCCAGCAGCTTAGCGACCCGACGCGGAGCTAATGAAAAACTGTTTTTT. Its translation: CASSLATRRGANEKLFF.